At least ten counts were recorded for the clone carrying this TCR beta chain. Its antigen remains unknown. TCR beta CDR3 regions were amplified from RNA. RT-PCR in the first round (using the HTBI primer set) targeted the TCR CDR3. TCRdb fed the multiplex PCR reads into MiXCR, producing one record per CDR3 protein. The data show about half a million distinct CDR3 sequences, with roughly 25% seen just once and about 11% held by the top ten. V gave up 3 bases and J gave up 2 bases, with 8 bases separating them. Germline V lookup: CDR1 DFQATT, CDR2 SNEGSKA (reference sequence). This CDR3 region has 12 residues. This specimen belongs to a study of T cells in Graves' hyperthyroidism and ophthalmopathy. General study results and limits: The model forecast ophthalmopathy, anticipating it by a median approximately 6.1 months before onset.

Sequencing was carried out using blood. The TCR originated in a woman aged 30 to 39 with Graves' ophthalmopathy. The chain couples TRBV20-1 to TRBJ2-7; D remains unclear. DNA for the CDR3: TGCAGTGCTAGCGCGCTAGCCTACGAGCAGTACTTC. Its protein product is CSASALAYEQYF.